This TCR beta chain emerged from a study of CD8 T cells in ankylosing spondylitis. General study results and limits: From matched ankylosing spondylitis synovial fluid, disease-linked clones were reportedly recovered at significantly enriched levels. Typical of ankylosing spondylitis blood, it appeared, was a TCR beta motif of eight highly homologous variants.

As to this clonotype: Its specificity is unknown.

Library preparation for TCR beta used quantitative 5'-RACE with molecular barcodes. From the 5' RACE reads, TCRdb called clonotypes with MiXCR, one entry per CDR3 protein. The data contain a few hundred thousand distinct CDR3 sequences, 17% of them singletons. The CDR3 runs 14 residues. Germline V gene lookup returns CDR1 DFQATT and CDR2 SNEGSKA (reference sequence). Between the trimmed V and J ends, which lost 3 bases and 0 bases, there was a span of 9 bases. Specimen: blood, either unsorted or a sorted T cell fraction (not recorded which). The chain is built from TRBV20-1 and TRBJ2-1; TRBD1 might be the D (6 bases). The sequence was obtained from a male donor with ankylosing spondylitis. CDR3 bases: TGCAGTGCTAGCGGACAGCCCTCCTACAATGAGCAGTTCTTC. This gives the protein CSASGQPSYNEQFF.